This is a list of T cell receptor beta chains from one sample in a study of T-cell memory formation after mild COVID-19. TCRdb re-called the 5' RACE reads with MiXCR, one entry per CDR3 protein. The sample yields roughly 130,000 distinct CDR3 sequences, roughly 15% seen once. The specimen sequenced was PBMCs or a T cell subset sorted from them (not recorded which). The receptors were gathered from an adult woman who had mild COVID-19 (a few samples of this study predate the infection). Cell type and time point are not known. Each CDR3 is given with its conserved first and last residue. Each record gives: V gene, J gene, clone size, CDR3 protein. Rows may omit the clone size; those that give it use once, few, many or a size class.

TRBV7-9	TRBJ1-1	NA	CASSSEAFF
TRBV6-2/TRBV6-3	TRBJ2-7	few	CASSYSGRTYEQYF
TRBV4-1	TRBJ1-3	NA	CASSRGTLSGNTIYF
TRBV7-7	TRBJ2-5	NA	CASSPPGGKETQYF
TRBV7-9	TRBJ1-5	few	CASSGQGNQPQHF
TRBV12-3/TRBV12-4	TRBJ2-4	few	CASSRGHIQYF
TRBV7-6	TRBJ2-1	few	CASSLYAYNEQFF
TRBV5-6	TRBJ2-5	many	CASSLRETQYF
TRBV4-1	TRBJ1-6	few	CASSQGGTGGLAPLHF
TRBV30	TRBJ2-7	few	CAWTSGDGYEQYF
TRBV5-5	TRBJ1-1	few	CASSFSGGGGTEAFF
TRBV18	TRBJ1-6	many	CASSVSGDRSPLHF
TRBV7-6	TRBJ2-7	many	CASSPRLAGVSSLSYEQYF
TRBV20-1	TRBJ2-7	few	CSARGGQDSYEQYF
TRBV5-1	TRBJ2-3	NA	CASSLEGWADTQYF
TRBV2	TRBJ2-7	many	CASSPPRVQSYEQYF
TRBV5-1	TRBJ2-7	NA	CASSPGQEAYEQYF
TRBV20-1	TRBJ2-1	NA	CSAGRLEHEQFF
TRBV2	TRBJ2-7	few	CAGTGTAPYEQYF
TRBV12-3/TRBV12-4	TRBJ2-7	many	CASSFRDRASYEQYF
TRBV5-1	TRBJ2-1	NA	CASSLERGNNNEQFF
TRBV20-1	TRBJ2-5	NA	CSARPTAGGLKTQYF
TRBV7-6	TRBJ2-3	few	CASSQMGQGMQYF
TRBV18	TRBJ2-1	NA	CASSPSGQRITNNEQFF
TRBV9	TRBJ2-3	few	CASSSGLAGGIDTQYF
TRBV10-3	TRBJ2-7	NA	CAISEQTNEQYF
TRBV27	TRBJ1-1	NA	CASSFSILLLDRRSKNTEAFF
TRBV7-9	TRBJ2-1	few	CASRPGSSYNEQFF
TRBV3-1	TRBJ1-2	NA	CASSQRGQSYGYTF
TRBV6-1	TRBJ2-3	few	CASRIAADTQYF
TRBV29-1	TRBJ2-3	few	CSVERGGRTDTQYF
TRBV5-1	TRBJ2-1	NA	CASSPGWRESSYNEQFF
TRBV6-1	TRBJ1-5	NA	CASSVIWREENGNQPQHF
TRBV5-1	TRBJ1-1	NA	CASSLQGQGTEAFF
TRBV5-1	TRBJ2-7	NA	CASSLVSSGSLYEQYF
TRBV29-1	TRBJ2-7	NA	CSVSSASSYEQYF
TRBV11-2	TRBJ1-3	few	CASSLAGYSGNTIYF
TRBV7-2	TRBJ2-1	NA	CASSVGRTYNEQFF
TRBV7-8	TRBJ2-1	NA	CASSLAPSGGAYEQFF
TRBV12-3/TRBV12-4	TRBJ1-2	NA	CASSNRVGYGYTF
TRBV5-1	TRBJ2-2	NA	CASRPGHGELFF
TRBV7-8	TRBJ2-3	NA	CASSLNRHSTDTQYF
TRBV5-1	TRBJ2-1	few	CASSFPGLAGGNEQFF
TRBV5-1	TRBJ2-7	NA	CASSLGDGRAKSEQYF
TRBV18	TRBJ1-1	NA	CASARDWAEAFF
TRBV10-3	TRBJ1-1	NA	CAISESQGRRGTEAFF
TRBV12-3/TRBV12-4	TRBJ2-3	NA	CASSFRGGTDTQYF